This T cell receptor beta chain comes out of a study of glioma-infiltrating T cells after dendritic cell vaccination. On the study more broadly: Treatment, given 2003 to 2012, was autologous tumor lysate-pulsed dendritic cell vaccination.

The sample holds one count of this clone. The data were produced by immunoSEQ multiplex PCR, yet TCRdb's version contains in-frame clones alone and is incomplete. Seen here are some 90,000 clones, roughly four fifths observed once, and the top ten hold 2% to 2.5%. Described time point: after dendritic cell vaccination, including at tumor progression/relapse. Fresh-frozen tumor tissue and more than two years of survival data were available for all. The J segment lost 1 base and the V segment lost 7 bases, leaving 8 bases of the junction unmatched. CDR3 length: 15 amino acids. Germline V gene sequence: CDR1 SGHRS, CDR2 YFSETQ.

The rearrangement uses TRBV5-1 and TRBJ1-1, with TRBD1 matching 9 bases. This specimen consisted of blood, obtained after dendritic cell vaccination. The receptor was derived from a human donor with glioblastoma. CDR3 region: CASSGTGQPNTEAFF. The DNA of the CDR3 is TGCGCCAGCTCAGGGACAGGGCAACCGAACACTGAAGCTTTCTTT.